The present TCR beta chain was sequenced within a study of T cells in narcolepsy. General observations from the study: Comparing one patient's CSF and blood CD4+ clonotypes highlighted HCRT- and TRIB2-specific autoreactive clonotypes. Autoreactive clonotypes reportedly recurred in blood of same and different patients, not controls.

Libraries were prepared by immunoSEQ multiplex PCR; TCRdb keeps only in-frame clonotypes and omits some of them. In the table there are roughly 2,400 clones, more than 25% of which are singletons. Germline CDR1 is ENHRY and CDR2 is SYGVKD. CDR3 size: 14 residues. Of note for this clone: The antigen remains unidentified. One end of the junction varies from germline; a read error may be responsible.

The source is a human donor with narcolepsy. Material: cultured CD4+ T cells from cerebrospinal fluid. V usage is TRBV10-3 and J usage is TRBJ1-5; 8 bases agree with TRBD1. CDR3 sequence reads: CASSPIRGPQPQHF. CDR3 nucleotides: TGTGCCAGCAGTCCCATCAGGGGGCCTCAGCCCCAGCATTTT.